The TCR beta chain described here comes from a study of CD8 T cells in ankylosing spondylitis (dated by TCRdb to the late 2010s). Some background on the complete study: The study set out to find disease-linked TCR variants by profiling T cell receptor beta repertoires in ankylosing spondylitis patients and healthy donors. The full study cohort was made up of about 24 ankylosing spondylitis patients and 108 healthy donors. Peripheral blood was sampled, and synovial fluid was also collected from ankylosing spondylitis patients. Results and caveats for the whole study, not just this receptor: A TCR beta motif made up of several highly homologous amino acid variants appeared to be characteristic of blood from ankylosing spondylitis patients. According to the report, matched synovial fluid samples from ankylosing spondylitis patients were significantly enriched for the disease-linked clones. A CD8+ phenotype was shown by the disease-linked clones, which were found at relatively low frequencies in peripheral blood. Some of the motif variants had been reported before in the synovial fluid and blood of reactive arthritis patients, a finding that suggests common disease-initiation mechanisms.

As to this clonotype: Its antigen is still unknown. No much larger clonotype is one base removed from it; base qualities were not supplied.

Data came from an Illumina HiSeq 2500. Quantitative 5'-RACE with molecular barcodes was the method used to prepare the TCR beta libraries. Concerning the study's data processing: Disease-linked TCR variants were identified with a new computational method built on a probabilistic model of VDJ rearrangement. TCRdb redid the processing of the public reads, applying fastp at Q25 and MiXCR, and retained in-frame beta chains. Every distinct CDR3 protein forms one entry, paired with its most common genes and DNA. The V and J calls and clone size are TCRdb's, not the authors'. In this sample the table shows around 770,000 distinct CDR3 sequences, about 10% of which occur a single time. Under 0.6% of the sample rests with the top ten. The sequence was collected from a male donor with ankylosing spondylitis. Sequenced sample: blood, either unsorted or a sorted T cell fraction (not recorded which).

The CDR3 reads as follows: CASSLAGSGYSGNTIYF. The DNA sequence is as follows: TGTGCCAGCAGCTTAGCGGGTTCGGGCTACTCTGGAAACACCATATATTTT. The chain joins TRBV7-2 to TRBJ1-3, with an unclear D gene assignment. The germline V gene yields SGHTA for CDR1 and FQGNSA for CDR2. From cysteine to phenylalanine, the CDR3 is 17 amino acids long. CDR3 DNA only is kept here, 51 bases in frame from base 1. V drops 0 bases and J drops 0 bases, leaving 12 bases in between.